This T cell receptor beta chain was retrieved from a study of blood T cells in healthy people across ages (dated by TCRdb to the mid-2010s). In terms of the full investigation: In model experiments, template switching captured about one uniquely barcoded TCR beta cDNA molecule for every two T cells. The study measured age-related changes in TCR beta repertoire diversity using deep sequencing normalized with unique cDNA molecular identifiers. The donors were divided into four age groups: young (average 16 years), middle-aged (around 41), aged (62) and long-lived (approximately 74). Two additional independent replicas of 1 million unique cDNA reads from the same blood draw were analyzed for two donors (one aged 18 to 29 and one aged 80 or older). Overall study outcomes, separate from this receptor: There was a strong correlation between observed TCR beta diversity and the percentage of naive T cells measured by flow cytometry. Observed TCR beta diversity per million T cells fell roughly linearly with age, and a significant reduction was already apparent by age roughly 40. Because donor CMV infection status was unknown, age-related changes in expanded clonotypes were potentially confounded. Total diversity estimates from one million sequenced T cells were considered lower bounds and underestimates. Compared with the aged group, the long-lived group had more naive CD4+ T cells, fewer expanded clones and increased TCR diversity, a pattern suggesting age selection. Conclusive comparison of naive and antigen-experienced compartments was prevented by the profiling of bulk unsorted PBMCs.

The CDR3 holds 13 amino acids from the cysteine to the phenylalanine. Only CDR3 DNA remains: 39 bases, in frame from the first base. The germline V gene (reference sequence) sets CDR1 to DFQATT and CDR2 to SNEGSKA. V is cut back by 5 bases and J by 2 bases, with 3 bases in the junction unmatched. This clonotype appeared a few times. The antigen it binds to is not known. Base quality data are lacking; no much larger clone is found one base away. Systemically healthy Caucasian individuals from Russia, 35 to 40 in total and aged roughly 6 to 95 years, were included as donors. Approximately 11 milliliters of peripheral blood were drawn from each donor into EDTA-treated Vacutainer tubes. Ficoll-Paque density-gradient centrifugation was used to isolate PBMCs, with at least 7 million per sample. Trizol reagent was used to extract total RNA from PBMCs, with at least 5 micrograms per sample. For every donor, an aliquot of PBMCs went through flow cytometry to measure the percentages of naive CD45RAhigh/CD27high T cells.

The method behind the library was 5' RACE. Data came from an Illumina HiSeq 2500. A second PCR of about 7 to 12 cycles was run with a J-beta primer mix and a sample-barcoded 5' primer. A template-switch 5' adaptor carrying 12 random nucleotides introduced a unique molecular identifier onto each TCR beta cDNA molecule. Each sample yielded at least 2.5 million CDR3-containing paired-end reads. All of the RNA was converted into first-strand cDNA using the Mint cDNA synthesis kit, with a TRBC-specific oligonucleotide serving as the primer. All cDNA was treated with uracil-DNA glycosylase and then went through a first 18-cycle PCR with the universal primers M1SS and BC2_uni_R. The study's own analysis went as follows. Normalization of each sample was performed by random selection of 1 million high-quality reads, each carrying a distinct molecular identifier. Reads with shared molecular identifiers were discarded instead of being binned into consensus sequences. MiTCR, set to a Q25 quality threshold and the strictest error-elimination algorithm, was used for CDR3 identification, clonotype clustering and error correction. A nonparametric unseen species model with Euler transformation was used to estimate lower-bound total TCR beta diversity. TCRdb reran the public reads through fastp at Q25 and MiXCR, keeping productive beta chains. CDR3 protein sequences are deduplicated, and each keeps its most common genes and DNA. The V and J calls follow TCRdb's processing rather than the paper's. The sample has hundreds of thousands of distinct CDR3 sequences on record, about 25% of them singletons. Roughly 10% of the sample is held by the ten biggest clonotypes.

The sample also formed part of further work on T cells of mothers and their children. The second study's authors report: The donors were nine systemically healthy Caucasian individuals, made up of three mothers and their six children. cDNA synthesis used all of the extracted RNA, with roughly 1.6 ug of RNA in each 15 ul reaction. Sample barcodes and 2-4 random nucleotides were added via the M1S primer in the second PCR. Each mother yielded over 8.5 million TCR beta CDR3 reads and each child a few million reads. In both related and unrelated pairs, thymic selection shapes the output of TCR recombination in a similar way, with inherited differences having only a minor effect. Related mother-child pairs always showed normalized repertoire overlap that was slightly higher than in unrelated mother-child pairs, though the difference was never significant. No persistent microchimeric T cell clones were found, with a detection sensitivity of approximately 94 clones per million clonotypes. The study used deep NGS to compare TCR beta repertoires of mothers and children, seeking features distinguishing related mother-child pairs from unrelated individuals. Mothers averaged roughly 36 +/- 4 years of age and children averaged around 11 +/- 4 years. After adapter ligation was performed with NEBNext reagents, the libraries were sequenced on an Illumina HiSeq 2000 with 100+100 nt paired-end reads. To prevent cross-contamination, the mother and child libraries were prepared a month apart and were sequenced in separate runs. Between roughly 450,000 and 2,000,000 distinct TCR beta clonotypes were identified per donor. Naive TCR beta clonotypes were estimated from low-frequency clonotypes matched to each donor's FACS-determined naive share, without sorting.

The chain links TRBV20-1 with TRBJ1-1, with 9 bases aligning to TRBD1. The sample was blood. The sequence came from a boy aged 5-17 years in good health. The DNA reads as follows: TGCAGTGCTCCGACAGGGGGAAACACTGAAGCTTTCTTT. It encodes CSAPTGGNTEAFF.